This T cell receptor beta chain comes out of a study of cytomegalovirus exposure and HLA in healthy donors. Across the whole study: Early on, a data release was issued that held 85 million to 95 million unique TCRs from HLA-typed donors.

Details on this clone: No antigen is known for it.

The study, taken as a whole, reports: Later work associated roughly 15,000 TCR beta sequences with HLA alleles at 0.05 false discovery rate.

PCR amplification relied on 60 Vbeta primers (plus 13 Jbeta primers). Profiled with immunoSEQ multiplex PCR; TCRdb holds only in-frame clones, not every one. The sample contains hundreds of thousands of clones, approximately 82% of which appear only once. The specimen sequenced was PBMCs. This receptor was obtained from a woman between 40 and 50 years old in good health and CMV-seronegative.

In nucleotides, the CDR3 is TGTGCCAGCAGTTTCACACAGGGTCGTACGGACTACGAGCAGTACTTC. This encodes CASSFTQGRTDYEQYF. This chain uses TRBV28 with TRBJ2-7, with D possibly TRBD1 on 6 matching bases. V was shortened by 3 bases and J by 3 bases, with 18 bases between the two germline ends. In germline, CDR1 is MDHEN, CDR2 SYDVKM. CDR3 size: 16 residues. The whole variable domain, filled in from reference TRBV28 and TRBJ2-7, reads DVKVTQSSRYLVKRTGEKVFLECVQDMDHENMFWYRQDPGLGLRLIYFSYDVKMKEKGDIPEGYSVSREKKERFSLILESASTNQTSMYLCASSFTQGRTDYEQYFGPGTRLTVT.